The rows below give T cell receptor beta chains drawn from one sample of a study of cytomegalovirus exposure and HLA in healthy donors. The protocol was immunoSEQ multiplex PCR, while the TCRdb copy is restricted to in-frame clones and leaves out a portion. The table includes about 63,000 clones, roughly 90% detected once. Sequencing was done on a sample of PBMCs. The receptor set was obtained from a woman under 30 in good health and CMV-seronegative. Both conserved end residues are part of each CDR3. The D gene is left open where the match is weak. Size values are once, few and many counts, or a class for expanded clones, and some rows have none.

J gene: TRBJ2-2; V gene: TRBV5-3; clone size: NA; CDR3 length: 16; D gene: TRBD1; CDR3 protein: CARSPGQGGQTGELFF; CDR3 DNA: TGTGCCAGAAGCCCGGGACAGGGGGGACAAACCGGGGAGCTGTTTTTT
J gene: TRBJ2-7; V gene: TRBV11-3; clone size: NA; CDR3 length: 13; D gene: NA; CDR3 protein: CASSLVYEGEQYF; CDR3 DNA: TGTGCCAGCAGCTTAGTATACGAGGGAGAGCAGTACTTC
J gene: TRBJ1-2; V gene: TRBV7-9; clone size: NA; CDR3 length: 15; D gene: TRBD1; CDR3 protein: CASSFGQGILYGYTF; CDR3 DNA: TGTGCCAGCAGCTTCGGACAGGGGATACTCTATGGCTACACCTTC
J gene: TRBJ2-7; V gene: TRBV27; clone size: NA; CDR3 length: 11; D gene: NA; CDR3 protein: CASSSISEQYF; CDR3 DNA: TGTGCCAGCAGTTCTATTTCCGAGCAGTACTTC
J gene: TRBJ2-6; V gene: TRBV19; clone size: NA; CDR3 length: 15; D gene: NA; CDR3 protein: CASSIGVSGANVLTF; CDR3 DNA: TGTGCCAGTAGTATAGGAGTCTCTGGGGCCAACGTCCTGACTTTC
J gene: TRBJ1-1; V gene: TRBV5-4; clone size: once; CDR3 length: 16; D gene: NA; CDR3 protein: CASSLVGGGATTEAFF; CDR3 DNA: TGTGCCAGCAGCTTGGTGGGGGGAGGGGCGACCACTGAAGCTTTCTTT
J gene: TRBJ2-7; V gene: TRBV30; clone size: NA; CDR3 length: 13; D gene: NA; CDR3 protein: CAWSWERSYEQYF; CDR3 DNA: TGTGCCTGGAGTTGGGAGCGGAGCTACGAGCAGTACTTC
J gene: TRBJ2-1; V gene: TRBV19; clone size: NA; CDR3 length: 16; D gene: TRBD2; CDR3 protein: CASSIRRTSAYNEQFF; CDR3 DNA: TGTGCCAGTAGTATAAGGCGGACTAGCGCTTACAATGAGCAGTTCTTC
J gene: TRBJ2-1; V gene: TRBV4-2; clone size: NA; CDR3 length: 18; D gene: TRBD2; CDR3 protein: CASSGGLAGVLSYNEQFF; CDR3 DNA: TGTGCCAGCAGCGGCGGACTAGCGGGGGTCCTCTCCTACAATGAGCAGTTCTTC
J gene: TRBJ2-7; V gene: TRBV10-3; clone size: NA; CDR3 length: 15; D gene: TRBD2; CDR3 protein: CAISDSLAGVYQQYF; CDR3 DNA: TGTGCCATCAGTGACTCACTAGCGGGAGTATACCAACAGTACTTC
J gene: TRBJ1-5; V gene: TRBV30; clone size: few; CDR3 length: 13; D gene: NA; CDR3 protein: CAWKGDLNQPQHF; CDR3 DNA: TGTGCCTGGAAGGGGGACCTCAATCAGCCCCAGCATTTT